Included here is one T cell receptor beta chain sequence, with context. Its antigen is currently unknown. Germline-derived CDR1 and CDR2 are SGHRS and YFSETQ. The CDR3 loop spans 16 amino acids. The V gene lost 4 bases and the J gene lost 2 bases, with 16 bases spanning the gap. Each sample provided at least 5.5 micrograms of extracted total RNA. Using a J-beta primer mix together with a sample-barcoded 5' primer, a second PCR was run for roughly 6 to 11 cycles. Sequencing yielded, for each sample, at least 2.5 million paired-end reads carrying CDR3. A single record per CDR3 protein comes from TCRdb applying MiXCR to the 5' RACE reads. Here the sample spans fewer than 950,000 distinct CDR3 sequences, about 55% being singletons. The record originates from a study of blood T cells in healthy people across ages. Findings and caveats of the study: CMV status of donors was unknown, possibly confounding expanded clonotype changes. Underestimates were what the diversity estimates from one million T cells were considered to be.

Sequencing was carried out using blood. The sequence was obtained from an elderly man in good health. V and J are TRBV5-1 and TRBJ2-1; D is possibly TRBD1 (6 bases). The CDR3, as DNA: TGCGCCAGCAGCAATCAGGGGTCTCGACCCTACAATGAGCAGTTCTTC. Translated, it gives CASSNQGSRPYNEQFF.